The entry below gives a single TCR beta chain sequence along with its context. The source of the sample is a study of lymphopenia after photon versus proton radiotherapy. Trimming shortened V by 0 bases and J by 4 bases, and 10 bases separated the two germline ends. The CDR3 contains 15 residues. The germline CDR1 and CDR2 sequences are SGHRS and YFSETQ. Assay: immunoSEQ multiplex PCR; the TCRdb copy retains only in-frame clones and omits some. Found here are roughly 41,000 clones, about 85% of them singletons; the top ten hold about 2.9%. The sequence was obtained from a man between 45 and 60 years old with gastric cancer. The sequences come from peripheral blood, collected from a patient treated with photon-based radiotherapy. The chain links TRBV5-1 to TRBJ2-2, with TRBD1 as a possible D gene (5 bases). The CDR3 DNA reads as TGCGCCAGCAGCTTGGAGGCAGGGCCCACCGGGGAGCTGTTTTTT. It yields the protein CASSLEAGPTGELFF.